This T cell receptor (beta chain) was sequenced in a study of PD-L1 blockade in urothelial cancer. For the study at large: Blood was tested 3 weeks (second dose) and 6 weeks into treatment.

Points on this clone: Its specificity is not known.

Time point described: peripheral blood 6 weeks after treatment start. The patients' disease, urothelial carcinoma, was locally advanced or metastatic. Sequencing used immunoSEQ multiplex PCR; TCRdb keeps in-frame clones, though not all of them. This table has about 39,000 clones, approximately 80% appearing once. Study findings and constraints: Pretreatment peripheral blood TCR clonality that fell below the median predicted better survival among the patients studied.

This CDR3 is 15 amino acids long. J gave up 4 bases and V 5 bases, and 7 bases lay outside the gene matches. The germline V gene encodes CDR1 SGHTA and CDR2 FQGNSA. The source of this sequence is a man aged 40-50 years with urothelial cancer. The chain employs TRBV7-2 and TRBJ1-1; 10 positions match TRBD1. This sample comprised PBMCs, obtained around atezolizumab (anti-PD-L1) treatment. CDR3 loop: CASSPTGGAFTEAFF. CDR3 nucleotides: TGTGCCAGCAGCCCGACAGGGGGCGCCTTCACTGAAGCTTTCTTT.